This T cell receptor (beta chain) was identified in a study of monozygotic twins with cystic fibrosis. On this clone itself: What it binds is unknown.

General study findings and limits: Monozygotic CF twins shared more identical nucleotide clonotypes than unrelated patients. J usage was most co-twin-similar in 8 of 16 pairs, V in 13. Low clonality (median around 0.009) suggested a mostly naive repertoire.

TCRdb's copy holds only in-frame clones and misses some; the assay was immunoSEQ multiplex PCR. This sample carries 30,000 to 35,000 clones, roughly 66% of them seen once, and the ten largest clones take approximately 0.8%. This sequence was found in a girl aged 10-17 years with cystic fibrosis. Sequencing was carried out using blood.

CDR3 DNA sequence: TGTGCCTGGAGTGTCGTAGGACAGGGCACAGATACGCAGTATTTT. Encoded protein: CAWSVVGQGTDTQYF. This chain connects TRBV30 to TRBJ2-3, with TRBD1 matching over 7 bases. Losses at the gene ends were 0 bases for V and 1 base for J; bases not matched to a gene: 4. The CDR3 has 15 amino acids. Germline lookup yields CDR1 GTSNPN and CDR2 SVGIG (reference sequence).